This TCR beta chain comes out of a study of CD8+ T cells in alopecia areata. About the study: Oral tofacitinib (5 to 10 mg twice daily) was administered to treated patients. People stayed on tofacitinib for 6 to 18 months, then stopped the drug for 6 months. Broader study findings: Within the top 100, expanded CD8+ clones significantly decreased with tofacitinib, as did scalp clonality. In scalp and blood during tofacitinib, many expanded lesional clones persisted.

Note on this clone: Antigen unknown. Within the sample, other DNA sequences also encode this same CDR3.

After isolation, RNA underwent reverse transcription to generate cDNA as the sequencing template. TCRdb keeps only in-frame clones here, not all; method: immunoSEQ multiplex PCR. The sample carries fewer than 200,000 clones, roughly 60% recorded once. Treatment indicated: oral pan-JAK inhibitor, 5-10 mg twice daily. The material sequenced was CD4+ T cells sorted from blood, taken between weeks 55 and 65, from a patient treated with tofacitinib. This sequence originates from a human donor with alopecia areata.

As DNA, the CDR3 is TGTGCCACCAGCAGAGATAGGGGCGAGACCCAGTACTTC. Translation gives CATSRDRGETQYF. The chain carries TRBV15 and TRBJ2-5, with D tentatively TRBD1 (5 bases). With 0 bases removed from V and 5 bases from J, the gap between germline ends came to 7 bases. The CDR3 covers 13 residues. Looked up from germline, CDR1 is LNHNV and CDR2 is YYDKDF (reference sequence). The whole variable domain, filled in from reference TRBV15 and TRBJ2-5, reads DAMVIQNPRYQVTQFGKPVTLSCSQTLNHNVMYWYQQKSSQAPKLLFHYYDKDFNNEADTPDNFQSRRPNTSFCFLDIRSPGLGDTAMYLCATSRDRGETQYFGPGTRLLVL.